Presented here are 30 T cell receptor beta chains from one specimen sequenced in a study of cytomegalovirus exposure and HLA in healthy donors. Primers: 60 Vbeta forward and 13 Jbeta reverse. Data came from immunoSEQ multiplex PCR; TCRdb stores just in-frame clones and leaves some out. The sample records some 150,000 clones, roughly 72% being singletons. Sequenced material: PBMCs. These receptors came from a man aged 25 to 45 in good health and CMV-seronegative.

The V call is TRBV5-6, the J call TRBJ2-2, with a tentative D call TRBD1 (5 bases). From germline, CDR1 is SGHDT and CDR2 YYEEEE. Trimming took 4 bases from V and 4 from J, leaving 8 bases between them. This CDR3 comprises 13 residues. CDR3 loop: CASSPTGTGELFF. CDR3 nucleotide sequence: TGTGCCAGCAGCCCAACAGGCACCGGGGAGCTGTTTTTT.

V and J are TRBV4-2 and TRBJ1-6, with no clear D. CDR1 LGHNA and CDR2 YNFKEQ come from the germline V gene. Trimming removed 4 bases at V and 10 bases at J, with 14 bases between. CDR3 length equals 14 residues. CDR3 in DNA: TGTGCCAGCAGCCCGCGCGAGGCCGGATCACCCCTCCACTTT. It yields the protein CASSPREAGSPLHF.

This CDR3 is CASSIQGAEGYTF. CDR3 coding DNA: TGTGCCAGCAGTATTCAGGGGGCTGAGGGCTACACCTTC. The chain recombines TRBV6-1 with TRBJ1-2; 8 bases agree with TRBD1. CDR3 length equals 13 residues. Germline CDR1 is MNHNS and CDR2 is SASEGT. V shed 5 bases and J 8 bases; nucleotides not matched to a gene: 7.

V and J are TRBV5-6 and TRBJ2-3; D possibly corresponds to TRBD1 (6 bases). CDR3 length: 15 residues. CDR1 is SGHDT and CDR2 is YYEEEE in the germline V gene. Trimming took off 3 bases at V and 0 bases at J, with 11 bases between the two ends. The CDR3 spells CASSWRTASTDTQYF. The CDR3 nucleotides are TGTGCCAGCAGCTGGAGGACAGCCAGCACAGATACGCAGTATTTT.

The chain couples TRBV5-8 to TRBJ1-1; no clear D. Trimming removed 5 bases from V and 1 base from J, with 12 bases in between. The CDR3 length is 14 residues. Looked up from germline, CDR1 is SGHTS and CDR2 is YDEGEE. DNA for the CDR3: TGTGCCAGCAGTCCCGTGGAGGGGAACACTGAAGCTTTCTTT. Residues: CASSPVEGNTEAFF.

V usage is TRBV5-1 and J usage is TRBJ1-1; no clear D gene. V lost 0 bases, J lost 1 base, and 7 bases lay in between. The CDR3 covers 14 residues. Germline V gene lookup returns CDR1 SGHRS and CDR2 YFSETQ. The CDR3 DNA is TGCGCCAGCAGCTTGGGGCCAGAGAACACTGAAGCTTTCTTT. It yields the protein CASSLGPENTEAFF.

Remarks on this clone: One end of the junction fails to match germline, which may point to a read error. The V gene is TRBV6-5, the J gene TRBJ1-2; maybe TRBD1 (5 bases). Germline V gene data show CDR1 as MNHEY and CDR2 as SVGAGI. The CDR3 loop spans 14 amino acids. The CDR3 DNA is TGTGCCAGCAGTTATTTGGGGCAGGAGAATGGCTACCCCTTC. This translates into CASSYLGQENGYPF.

This clone appeared once. The DNA for the CDR3 is TGTGCCAGTTCGACCTACCAGGGGACCGATCAGCCCCAGCATTTT. This sequence encodes CASSTYQGTDQPQHF. The rearrangement uses TRBV19 and TRBJ1-5; perhaps TRBD1 as D (6 bases). V shed 8 bases and J shed 5 bases, with 19 bases lying between them. The germline V gene encodes CDR1 LNHDA and CDR2 SQIVND (reference sequence). The CDR3 is 15 residues long.

The chain carries TRBV25-1 and TRBJ2-7; TRBD1 is a possible D gene (6 bases). Trimming took 6 bases from V and 3 from J, leaving 18 bases between them. Germline V gene sequence: CDR1 MGHDK, CDR2 SYGVNS. CDR3 length: 15 amino acids. CDR3 protein: CASRVPEGDGYEQYF. The CDR3 coding sequence is TGTGCCAGCAGGGTCCCTGAGGGGGACGGCTACGAGCAGTACTTC.

This chain connects TRBV5-1 to TRBJ2-7; D is possibly TRBD1 (6 bases). This CDR3 contains 15 residues. Trimming removed 1 base from V and 6 bases from J, with 17 bases in between. Germline loops: CDR1 SGHRS, CDR2 YFSETQ. CDR3 sequence (DNA): TGCGCCAGCAGCTTGAGCGATTTAGTAGGGGGCGAGCAGTACTTC. Protein sequence: CASSLSDLVGGEQYF.

The chain carries TRBV30 and TRBJ1-4; 7 bases fit TRBD1. In germline, CDR1 is GTSNPN, CDR2 SVGIG (reference sequence). This CDR3 region has 14 residues. Losses at the gene ends were 3 bases for V and 8 bases for J; bases not matched to a gene: 9. The CDR3 coding sequence is TGTGCCTGGAGCGCAGGGGGAAGAAAGGAAAAACTGTTTTTT. Translating gives CAWSAGGRKEKLFF.

This chain uses TRBV7-2 with TRBJ2-2; 9 bases map to TRBD1. Losses at the gene ends were 6 bases for V and 5 bases for J; bases not matched to a gene: 10. Germline-derived CDR1 and CDR2 are SGHTA and FQGNSA. CDR3 length: 16 amino acids. CDR3 region: CASRDAGTGRTGELFF. For the CDR3, the DNA is TGTGCCAGCAGAGACGCCGGGACAGGGCGGACCGGGGAGCTGTTTTTT.

This clone was detected once. The chain joins TRBV7-9 to TRBJ1-6, with D unresolved. The V end lost 2 bases, the J end lost 6 bases, and 8 bases lay between the germline ends. There are 14 residues in the CDR3. Germline CDR1 is SEHNR and CDR2 is FQNEAQ (reference sequence). This CDR3 reads CASSLYERNSPLHF. CDR3 in DNA: TGTGCCAGCAGCTTATACGAGCGTAATTCACCCCTCCACTTT.

The chain links TRBV5-1 to TRBJ2-3, with a tentative D call TRBD1 (7 bases). The CDR3 contains 14 residues. In germline, CDR1 is SGHRS, CDR2 YFSETQ. V was trimmed by 5 bases and J by 2 bases, leaving 12 bases between them. CDR3 DNA sequence: TGCGCCAGCAGGGCGGGACAGATCACAGATACGCAGTATTTT. Protein product: CASRAGQITDTQYF. The full variable domain, rest sourced from reference TRBV5-1 and TRBJ2-3, is KAGVTQTPRYLIKTRGQQVTLSCSPISGHRSVSWYQQTPGQGLQFLFEYFSETQRNKGNFPGRFSGRQFSNSRSEMNVSTLELGDSALYLCASRAGQITDTQYFGPGTRLTVL.

V gene TRBV18 combines with J gene TRBJ2-7; 7 nucleotides match TRBD1. CDR3 length equals 15 residues. The ends lost 0 bases at V and 2 bases at J; junction bases unmatched: 4. In germline, CDR1 is KGHSH, CDR2 LQKENI. DNA of the CDR3: TGTGCCAGCTCACCACCTGCGACAGGGACCTACGAGCAGTACTTC. Protein sequence: CASSPPATGTYEQYF. Combining the CDR3 with reference TRBV18 and TRBJ2-7 gives the whole variable domain NAGVMQNPRHLVRRRGQEARLRCSPMKGHSHVYWYRQLPEEGLKFMVYLQKENIIDESGMPKERFSAEFPKEGPSILRIQQVVRGDSAAYFCASSPPATGTYEQYFGPGTRLTVT.

This sequence joins TRBV19 and TRBJ2-1; TRBD1 matches at 9 bases. This CDR3 comprises 13 residues. In germline, CDR1 is LNHDA, CDR2 SQIVND (reference sequence). The V segment lost 7 bases and the J segment 7 bases; nucleotides outside the gene matches: 5. The CDR3, as DNA: TGTGCCAGTATAGGGACAGGGATGAATGAGCAGTTCTTC. It codes for CASIGTGMNEQFF.

The chain recombines TRBV13 with TRBJ1-1; weak D call: TRBD1 (5 bases). Germline loops: CDR1 PRHDT, CDR2 FYEKMQ (reference sequence). Trimming removed 3 bases from V and 5 bases from J, with 10 bases in between. The CDR3 runs 13 residues. In DNA, the CDR3 is TGTGCCAGCAGCTTCGGACAAGGGACTGAAGCTTTCTTT. Translation gives CASSFGQGTEAFF.

This clone came up once. Here the CDR3 DNA reads TGTGCCAGCAGCGTCCGGGACAGGGGTCTGCAGTACTTC. Translating gives CASSVRDRGLQYF. V is TRBV5-4 and J is TRBJ2-7; 10 positions agree with TRBD1. This CDR3 is built from 13 residues. Germline CDR1 reads SGHNT; CDR2 reads YYREEE (reference sequence). The junction had 7 bases not matched to a gene; V was cut back by 4 bases and J by 9 bases.

The DNA for the CDR3 is TGTGCCAGCAGCCAGGACAGGGATGGATGGGAGCTGTTTTTT. Its protein is CASSQDRDGWELFF. V gene TRBV2 combines with J gene TRBJ2-2, with 8 positions matching TRBD1. Germline assignment: CDR1 SNHLY and CDR2 FYNNEI. V shed 6 bases and J 9 bases; nucleotides not matched to a gene: 9. The CDR3 runs 14 residues.

CDR3 residues: CATMGQLANTGELFF. The CDR3 DNA is TGTGCCACAATGGGGCAGCTAGCGAACACCGGGGAGCTGTTTTTT. The chain recombines TRBV10-3 with TRBJ2-2, with D possibly being TRBD1 (5 bases). Germline CDR1 and CDR2: ENHRY and SYGVKD. The CDR3 totals 15 residues. V dropped 10 bases and J dropped 0 bases, with 15 bases sitting between them.

In regard to this clone: The sample holds other DNA sequences that translate to the same CDR3. V usage is TRBV5-1 and J usage is TRBJ1-3; D ambiguous. CDR1 is SGHRS and CDR2 is YFSETQ in the germline V gene. The CDR3 consists of 15 residues. The V end was cut by 0 bases, the J end by 0 bases, with 7 bases between. The CDR3 DNA reads TGCGCCAGCAGCTTGGACGGGAACTCTGGAAACACCATATATTTT. It is translated as CASSLDGNSGNTIYF.

This rearrangement joins TRBV5-1 to TRBJ2-3; D call uncertain. V was shortened by 1 base and J by 2 bases, with 8 bases between the two germline ends. The CDR3 runs to 14 residues. CDR1 is SGHRS and CDR2 is YFSETQ in the germline V gene. As DNA, the CDR3 is TGCGCCAGCAGCTTGTCCTCACACACAGATACGCAGTATTTT. Its translation is CASSLSSHTDTQYF.

This clone was recorded a few times. The chain links TRBV5-6 to TRBJ1-4; TRBD1 aligns across 7 bases. From germline, CDR1 is SGHDT and CDR2 YYEEEE. V lost 4 bases and J lost 2; bases outside the gene matches: 8. This CDR3 spans 16 amino acids. The CDR3 DNA reads as TGTGCCAGCAGCGCGTTGACAGGGAACACTAATGAAAAACTGTTTTTT. This codes for CASSALTGNTNEKLFF.

The chain is built from TRBV6-1 and TRBJ1-4; 8 nucleotides match TRBD1. Losses at the gene ends were 5 bases for V and 10 bases for J; bases not matched to a gene: 9. This CDR3 is 14 amino acids long. The germline V gene encodes CDR1 MNHNS and CDR2 SASEGT. CDR3 sequence reads: CASSNGQGVAKLFF. CDR3 in DNA: TGTGCCAGCAGTAACGGACAGGGCGTTGCAAAACTGTTTTTT.

The V and J genes are TRBV9 and TRBJ2-5; tentative D call: TRBD2 (5 bases). V dropped 4 bases and J dropped 4 bases, with 11 bases sitting between them. This CDR3 is built from 13 residues. Looked up from germline, CDR1 is SGDLS and CDR2 is YYNGEE. The CDR3 sequence: CASSQTSSETQYF. The CDR3 nucleotides are TGTGCCAGCAGCCAAACTAGTTCAGAGACCCAGTACTTC.

The chain is built from TRBV19 and TRBJ1-5, with no clear D. V was shortened by 3 bases and J by 4 bases, with 10 bases between the two germline ends. CDR3 size: 14 residues. Germline V gene data show CDR1 as LNHDA and CDR2 as SQIVND (reference sequence). The DNA of the CDR3 is TGTGCCAGTAGTATCCGGTACTCTAATCAGCCCCAGCATTTT. Translation gives CASSIRYSNQPQHF.

The V and J genes are TRBV27 and TRBJ2-7, with TRBD2 identical over 7 bases. CDR1 is MNHEY and CDR2 is SMNVEV in the germline V gene (reference sequence). This CDR3 region has 15 residues. Germline trimming cut 4 bases from V and 3 bases from J; bases unmatched to any gene: 9. The CDR3 bases are TGTGCCAGCAGTTCTTTAGCGGGCGATAACTACGAGCAGTACTTC. Translating it yields CASSSLAGDNYEQYF.

The chain combines TRBV9 with TRBJ2-7; perhaps TRBD1 as D (5 bases). CDR3 length equals 14 residues. V was shortened by 0 bases and J by 0 bases, with 7 bases between the two germline ends. The V gene's germline CDR1 is SGDLS and CDR2 YYNGEE. In DNA form, the CDR3 reads TGTGCCAGCAGCGTAGCGCAGGGCTCCTACGAGCAGTACTTC. Translating gives CASSVAQGSYEQYF.

The chain employs TRBV7-2 and TRBJ1-5; D gene unclear. V was shortened by 2 bases and J by 0 bases, with 8 bases between the two germline ends. The germline V gene has CDR1 SGHTA and CDR2 FQGNSA. This CDR3 is 15 amino acids long. The CDR3 nucleotides read TGTGCCAGCAGCTTAACAGTATATAGCAATCAGCCCCAGCATTTT. Translated, it gives CASSLTVYSNQPQHF.

This sequence joins TRBV2 and TRBJ2-5; 8 positions match TRBD1. The J call is doubtful: the DNA matches TRBJ2-7 better. Germline-derived CDR1 and CDR2 are SNHLY and FYNNEI. The CDR3 spans 15 residues. CDR3 bases: TGTGCCAGCAGGTCCGGGACAGGCGAAACCTACGAGCAGTACTTC. Amino acid sequence: CASRSGTGETYEQYF.